This T cell receptor beta chain derives from a study of Graves' ophthalmopathy and Graves' hyperthyroidism. This clonotype was seen many times. The TCR beta CDR3 regions underwent amplification from RNA transcripts. The first round was an RT-PCR with HTBI primers, and the second round was a multiplex PCR. TCRdb re-derived calls from the multiplex PCR reads in MiXCR, one entry per CDR3 protein. The sample has about 500,000 distinct CDR3 sequences; approximately 15% are singletons. Unmatched junction bases numbered 7, after V lost 3 bases and J lost 1 base. Germline CDR1 KGHSH, CDR2 LQKENI. The CDR3 has 18 amino acids.

The sequence derives from a woman in her 30s with Graves' ophthalmopathy. The chain carries TRBV18 and TRBJ2-5; 14 nucleotides match TRBD2. The sample taken for sequencing was blood. The CDR3 is CASSPGTSGSWGQETQYF. The CDR3 nucleotides read TGTGCCAGCTCACCCGGGACTAGCGGGAGCTGGGGCCAAGAGACCCAGTACTTC.